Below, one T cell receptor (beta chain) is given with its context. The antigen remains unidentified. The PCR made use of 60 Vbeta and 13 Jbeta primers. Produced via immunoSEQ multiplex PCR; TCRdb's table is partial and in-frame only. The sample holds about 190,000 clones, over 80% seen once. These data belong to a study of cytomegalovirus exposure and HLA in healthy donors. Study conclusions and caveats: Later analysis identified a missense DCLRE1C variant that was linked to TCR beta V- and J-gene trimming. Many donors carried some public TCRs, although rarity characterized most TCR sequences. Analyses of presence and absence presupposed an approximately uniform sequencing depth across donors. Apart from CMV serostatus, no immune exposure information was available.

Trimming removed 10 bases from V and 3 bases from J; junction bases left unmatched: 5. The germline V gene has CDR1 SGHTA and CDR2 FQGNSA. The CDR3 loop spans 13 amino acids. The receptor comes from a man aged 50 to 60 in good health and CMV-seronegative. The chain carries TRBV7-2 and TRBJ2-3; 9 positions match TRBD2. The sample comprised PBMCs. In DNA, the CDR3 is TGTGCCACTAGCGGGATTAGGACAGATACGCAGTATTTT. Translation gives CATSGIRTDTQYF.